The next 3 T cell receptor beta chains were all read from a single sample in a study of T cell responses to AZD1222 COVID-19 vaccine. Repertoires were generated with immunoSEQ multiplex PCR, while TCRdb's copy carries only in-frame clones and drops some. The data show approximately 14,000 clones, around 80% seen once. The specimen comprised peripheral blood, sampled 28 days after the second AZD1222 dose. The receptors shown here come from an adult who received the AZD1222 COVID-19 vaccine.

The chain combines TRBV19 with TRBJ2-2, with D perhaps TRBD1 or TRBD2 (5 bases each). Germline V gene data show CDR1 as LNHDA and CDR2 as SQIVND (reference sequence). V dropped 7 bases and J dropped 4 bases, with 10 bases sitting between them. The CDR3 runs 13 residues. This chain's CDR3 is CASITGPTGELFF. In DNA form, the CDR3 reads TGTGCCAGTATCACGGGGCCCACCGGGGAGCTGTTTTTT. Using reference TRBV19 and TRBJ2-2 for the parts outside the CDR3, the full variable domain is DGGITQSPKYLFRKEGQNVTLSCEQNLNHDAMYWYRQDPGQGLRLIYYSQIVNDFQKGDIAEGYSVSREKKESFPLTVTSAQKNPTAFYLCASITGPTGELFFGEGSRLTVL.

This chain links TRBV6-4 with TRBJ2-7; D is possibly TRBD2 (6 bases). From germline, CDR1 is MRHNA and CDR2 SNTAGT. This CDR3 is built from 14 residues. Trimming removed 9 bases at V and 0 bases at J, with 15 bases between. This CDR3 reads CARGRRGLSYEQYF. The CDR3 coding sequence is TGTGCCAGGGGGAGGCGGGGCCTCTCCTACGAGCAGTACTTC.

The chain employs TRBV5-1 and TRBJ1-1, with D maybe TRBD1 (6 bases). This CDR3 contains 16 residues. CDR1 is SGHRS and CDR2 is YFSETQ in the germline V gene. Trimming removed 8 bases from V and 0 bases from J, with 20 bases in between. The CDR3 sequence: CARERGPRDMNTEAFF. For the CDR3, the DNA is TGCGCCAGGGAACGGGGGCCCCGGGATATGAACACTGAAGCTTTCTTT.